Below, 29 T cell receptor beta chains from the same sample are listed, as sequenced in a study of T-cell memory formation after mild COVID-19. One entry per CDR3 protein, called by TCRdb with MiXCR from the 5' RACE reads. The profile shows 50,000 to 75,000 distinct CDR3 sequences, around 10% of them singletons. Sample: PBMCs or a T cell subset sorted from them (not recorded which). Receptors were obtained from a man between 18 and 35 years old who had mild COVID-19 (a few samples of this study predate the infection). Cell type and time point are not known.

This clonotype was observed a few times. V gene TRBV20-1 combines with J gene TRBJ2-1; 7 positions match TRBD2. In germline, CDR1 is DFQATT, CDR2 SNEGSKA (reference sequence). This CDR3 contains 13 residues. DNA of the CDR3: TGCAGCGGACGGCGGGGGACCTACAATGAGCAGTTCTTC. It yields the protein CSGRRGTYNEQFF.

In its sample, this clonotype was seen a few times. V gene TRBV7-2 combines with J gene TRBJ1-4, with D uncertain. CDR1 SGHTA and CDR2 FQGNSA come from the germline V gene. The CDR3 extends over 15 amino acids. Between the trimmed V and J ends, which lost 1 base and 8 bases, there was a span of 14 bases. The CDR3 sequence is CASSLVGGLYEKLFF. The CDR3 DNA sequence: TGTGCCAGCAGCTTAGTCGGAGGGCTTTACGAAAAACTGTTTTTT.

A few counts support this clonotype. The V and J genes are TRBV7-9 and TRBJ1-2; D gene ambiguous. Trimming removed 0 bases from V and 0 bases from J, with 11 bases in between. The CDR3 covers 16 residues. Germline V CDR1 and CDR2: SEHNR, FQNEAQ (reference sequence). The CDR3 sequence is CASSLARLGANYGYTF. The CDR3 DNA sequence: TGTGCCAGCAGCTTAGCGCGCTTGGGAGCTAACTATGGCTACACCTTC.

The chain uses TRBV5-1 and TRBJ1-6, with 8 bases matching TRBD1. Germline loops: CDR1 SGHRS, CDR2 YFSETQ. The CDR3 has 16 residues. The J segment lost 7 bases and the V segment lost 2 bases, leaving 8 bases of the junction unmatched. CDR3 protein: CASSFAGQGTNSPLHF. For the CDR3, the DNA is TGCGCCAGCAGCTTTGCCGGACAGGGAACCAATTCACCCCTCCACTTT.

This clonotype was counted at least ten times. The V and J genes are TRBV7-9 and TRBJ1-2, with TRBD1 matching over 7 bases. V shed 1 base, J shed 2 bases, and the junction held 10 bases outside the gene matches. The V gene's germline CDR1 is SEHNR and CDR2 FQNEAQ (reference sequence). This CDR3 has 17 amino acids. The CDR3 region has the DNA TGTGCCAGCAGCTTAGGGCGGCTTAGGGACAGCAACTATGGCTACACCTTC. This gives the protein CASSLGRLRDSNYGYTF.

The rearrangement links TRBV7-2 to TRBJ2-1; no reliable D call. Germline V gene lookup returns CDR1 SGHTA and CDR2 FQGNSA. The CDR3 is 13 residues long. V gave up 5 bases and J gave up 9 bases, with 14 bases separating them. CDR3 amino acids: CASSPMGSSEQFF. CDR3 bases: TGTGCCAGCAGCCCCATGGGGTCCAGTGAGCAGTTCTTC.

This clonotype showed up many times. V and J are TRBV7-2 and TRBJ2-7; TRBD1 matches 7 bases. This CDR3 comprises 15 residues. The germline V gene has CDR1 SGHTA and CDR2 FQGNSA. V shed 5 bases, J shed 2 bases, and the junction held 9 bases outside the gene matches. The CDR3 DNA reads as TGTGCCAGCAGCATCGAAACGGGACAGACCTACGAGCAGTACTTC. Amino acid sequence: CASSIETGQTYEQYF.

This chain joins TRBV5-4 and TRBJ2-3; 8 positions match TRBD2. Germline assignment: CDR1 SGHNT and CDR2 YYREEE (reference sequence). The CDR3 length is 16 residues. With V trimmed by 2 bases and J by 2 bases, 7 bases remained unmatched. The CDR3 region is CASSFSTSGITDTQYF. The CDR3 DNA sequence: TGTGCCAGCAGCTTTTCTACTAGCGGAATCACAGATACGCAGTATTTT.

This clonotype turned up a few times. The chain carries TRBV27 and TRBJ2-2, with 7 bases fitting TRBD1. CDR1 MNHEY and CDR2 SMNVEV come from the germline V gene (reference sequence). Unmatched junction bases numbered 11, after V lost 5 bases and J lost 2 bases. The length of the CDR3 is 17 residues. For the CDR3, the DNA is TGTGCCAGCAGTACGAGGGACAGCGGAACTAACACCGGGGAGCTGTTTTTT. Translation: CASSTRDSGTNTGELFF.

V and J are TRBV7-2 and TRBJ1-2; D not resolved. Germline V lookup: CDR1 SGHTA, CDR2 FQGNSA. V was pared by 3 bases and J by 4 bases, with 12 bases between. The CDR3 runs to 14 residues. CDR3: CASSFPGPRYGYTF. The CDR3 DNA follows: TGTGCCAGCAGCTTCCCCGGGCCTCGCTATGGCTACACCTTC.

This clonotype showed up just a few times. This sequence joins TRBV5-1 and TRBJ1-1; the D gene is possibly TRBD1 (6 bases). Trimming removed 8 bases from V and 4 bases from J, with 27 bases in between. Germline loops: CDR1 SGHRS, CDR2 YFSETQ. CDR3 length: 17 amino acids. CDR3 sequence: CASGPWGAMNLGTEAFF. As DNA, the CDR3 is TGCGCCAGTGGGCCCTGGGGGGCGATGAACCTAGGCACTGAAGCTTTCTTT.

V is TRBV5-1 and J is TRBJ2-2; 12 bases match TRBD2. The CDR3 length is 19 residues. Germline assignment: CDR1 SGHRS and CDR2 YFSETQ. V lost 3 bases to trimming and J lost 6 bases; unmatched junction nucleotides: 15. The CDR3 region has the DNA TGCGCCAGCAGCTCGGAACTAGCGGGGGGACTTGGATCCGCCGGGGAGCTGTTTTTT. This translates into CASSSELAGGLGSAGELFF.

This clonotype was detected many times. This chain joins TRBV14 and TRBJ2-5; D perhaps matches TRBD1 (6 bases). In germline, CDR1 is SGHDN, CDR2 FVKESK. The CDR3 runs to 13 residues. Trimming stripped 4 bases from V and 5 bases from J, with 11 bases between. The CDR3 here is CASSRGGSETQYF. CDR3 coding DNA: TGTGCCAGCAGCCGAGGGGGATCGGAGACCCAGTACTTC.

V and J are TRBV7-2 and TRBJ1-2, with a possible D match to TRBD1 (6 bases). The CDR3 is 16 amino acids. Trimming took off 0 bases at V and 4 bases at J, with 15 bases between the two ends. CDR1 is SGHTA and CDR2 is FQGNSA in the germline V gene. The CDR3 nucleotides read TGTGCCAGCAGCTTAGCACCGGGGGGCGCACCCTATGGCTACACCTTC. It encodes CASSLAPGGAPYGYTF.

The chain has TRBV6-6 and TRBJ1-1; D is possibly TRBD1 (5 bases). Germline V gene sequence: CDR1 MNHNY, CDR2 SVGAGI (reference sequence). The CDR3 loop spans 15 amino acids. V lost 6 bases and J 6 bases, leaving 20 bases between the germline ends. In DNA form, the CDR3 reads TGTGCCAGCAGCACCGGGGGACGGGGGGTACCTGAAGCTTTCTTT. Its protein product is CASSTGGRGVPEAFF.

This clonotype has only a few counts. J is TRBJ1-4 and V is TRBV20-1, with D maybe TRBD1 (6 bases). Germline V lookup: CDR1 DFQATT, CDR2 SNEGSKA (reference sequence). Trimming stripped 2 bases from V and 3 bases from J, with 13 bases between. CDR3 length: 15 amino acids. The CDR3 spells CSARPGAGANEKLFF. Here the CDR3 DNA reads TGCAGTGCTAGACCGGGGGCGGGAGCTAATGAAAAACTGTTTTTT.

This clonotype was counted only a few times. The chain employs TRBV20-1 and TRBJ2-4; 9 nucleotides match TRBD1. The CDR3 is 18 amino acids. In germline, CDR1 is DFQATT, CDR2 SNEGSKA (reference sequence). With V trimmed by 0 bases and J by 0 bases, 9 bases remained unmatched. Here the CDR3 DNA reads TGCAGTGCTAGAGATGGGACAGGGCAGGGGTTAGCCAAAAACATTCAGTACTTC. Translating it yields CSARDGTGQGLAKNIQYF.

Only a few counts were recorded for this clonotype. The chain carries TRBV28 and TRBJ1-2; D remains ambiguous. Trimming stripped 8 bases from V and 4 bases from J, with 8 bases between. CDR3 length: 11 amino acids. The V gene's germline CDR1 is MDHEN and CDR2 SYDVKM. This CDR3 reads CASSTPYGYTF. The CDR3 DNA follows: TGTGCCAGCTCCACGCCCTATGGCTACACCTTC.

This chain links TRBV6-1 with TRBJ2-2; TRBD2 matches 9 bases. V lost 7 bases and J lost 0; bases outside the gene matches: 12. CDR1 is MNHNS and CDR2 is SASEGT in the germline V gene. CDR3 size: 18 residues. In DNA form, the CDR3 reads TGTGCCAGCACCCGTCGGGGTACTAGCGGGCCGAACACCGGGGAGCTGTTTTTT. It specifies CASTRRGTSGPNTGELFF.

This clonotype was seen a few times. This chain joins TRBV6-2 or TRBV6-3 and TRBJ1-1; a possible D gene is TRBD1 (5 bases). V was shortened by 3 bases and J by 7 bases, with 15 bases between the two germline ends. The CDR3 is 14 residues long. Looked up from germline, CDR1 is MNHEY and CDR2 is SVGEGT. In nucleotides, the CDR3 is TGTGCCAGCAGTTATCCTGACAGAACCTTTGAAGCTTTCTTT. Encoded protein: CASSYPDRTFEAFF.

This clonotype appeared a single time. The chain carries TRBV5-5 and TRBJ2-2, with TRBD2 as a possible D gene (6 bases). Germline values: CDR1 SGHKS, CDR2 YYEKEE (reference sequence). V dropped 5 bases and J dropped 7 bases, with 9 bases sitting between them. The CDR3 spans 12 residues. The CDR3 DNA is TGTGCCAGCAGTCTGGGGGGCGGGGAGCTGTTTTTT. Encoded protein: CASSLGGGELFF.

This clonotype was recorded at least ten times. This sequence joins TRBV20-1 and TRBJ1-1; D uncertain. V dropped 6 bases and J dropped 11 bases, with 19 bases sitting between them. In germline, CDR1 is DFQATT, CDR2 SNEGSKA (reference sequence). The CDR3 spans 12 residues. CDR3 protein: CSAKEAENEAFF. In DNA form, the CDR3 reads TGCAGTGCCAAAGAAGCCGAGAATGAGGCTTTCTTT.

J is TRBJ1-1 and V is TRBV5-4; D unresolved. The CDR3 consists of 15 residues. Germline-derived CDR1 and CDR2 are SGHNT and YYREEE (reference sequence). Trimming cost V 2 bases and J 0 bases, with 11 bases left between them. This chain's CDR3 is CASSFSTSMNTEAFF. The CDR3 DNA is TGTGCCAGCAGCTTCTCGACATCCATGAACACTGAAGCTTTCTTT. The whole variable domain, remainder taken from reference TRBV5-4 and TRBJ1-1, is ETGVTQSPTHLIKTRGQQVTLRCSSQSGHNTVSWYQQALGQGPQFIFQYYREEENGRGNFPPRFSGLQFPNYSSELNVNALELDDSALYLCASSFSTSMNTEAFFGQGTRLTVV.

This clonotype was observed a few times. The genes are TRBV10-3 and TRBJ2-1; 12 bases map to TRBD2. Trimming removed 7 bases from V and 8 bases from J; junction bases left unmatched: 3. The length of the CDR3 is 13 residues. The germline CDR1 and CDR2 sequences are ENHRY and SYGVKD. The CDR3 region is CAIIPSGGDEQFF. The CDR3 DNA reads as TGTGCCATCATCCCTAGCGGGGGGGATGAGCAGTTCTTC.

In its sample, this clonotype was seen many times. The chain links TRBV5-1 to TRBJ2-2; 8 bases align to TRBD1. Germline values: CDR1 SGHRS, CDR2 YFSETQ. This CDR3 region has 13 residues. V dropped 3 bases and J dropped 7; count of bases not matched to a gene: 2. CDR3 region: CASSYGQGGELFF. The DNA of the CDR3 is TGCGCCAGCAGCTACGGACAGGGCGGGGAGCTGTTTTTT.

This clonotype was recorded a few times. The genes are TRBV7-2 and TRBJ2-3; TRBD2 might be the D (6 bases). CDR1 and CDR2 from the germline V gene are SGHTA and FQGNSA. The V and J ends lost 6 bases and 6 bases respectively, with 19 bases between them. The CDR3 is 15 amino acids. CDR3 DNA: TGTGCCAGCAGAGACCCGTCCGTGCGGGGTGATACGCAGTATTTT. Protein: CASRDPSVRGDTQYF.

Only a few counts were recorded for this clonotype. The V and J genes are TRBV6-5 and TRBJ1-3; no definite D call. The CDR3 runs to 15 residues. Trimming took 0 bases from V and 2 from J, leaving 8 bases between them. Germline V gives CDR1 MNHEY, CDR2 SVGAGI. DNA of the CDR3: TGTGCCAGCAGTTACTCGTCAGGAGCTGGAAACACCATATATTTT. Encoded protein: CASSYSSGAGNTIYF.

This clonotype was seen ten or more times. This rearrangement joins TRBV4-1 to TRBJ2-2, with 7 bases lining up with TRBD1. Trimming at V came to 1 base and at J to 0 bases, leaving 2 bases not matched to a gene. Germline CDR1 and CDR2: MGHRA and YSYEKL. The CDR3 has 16 amino acids. The CDR3 coding sequence is TGCGCCAGCAGCCAAGCGACAGGGACGAACACCGGGGAGCTGTTTTTT. It specifies CASSQATGTNTGELFF.

This rearrangement joins TRBV27 to TRBJ1-2; 8 positions match TRBD1. This CDR3 is built from 14 residues. Trimming removed 6 bases from V and 4 bases from J; junction bases left unmatched: 7. Germline V gene data show CDR1 as MNHEY and CDR2 as SMNVEV (reference sequence). The CDR3, as DNA: TGTGCCAGCAGCCCGACAGGGGTAACCTATGGCTACACCTTC. Its translation is CASSPTGVTYGYTF.